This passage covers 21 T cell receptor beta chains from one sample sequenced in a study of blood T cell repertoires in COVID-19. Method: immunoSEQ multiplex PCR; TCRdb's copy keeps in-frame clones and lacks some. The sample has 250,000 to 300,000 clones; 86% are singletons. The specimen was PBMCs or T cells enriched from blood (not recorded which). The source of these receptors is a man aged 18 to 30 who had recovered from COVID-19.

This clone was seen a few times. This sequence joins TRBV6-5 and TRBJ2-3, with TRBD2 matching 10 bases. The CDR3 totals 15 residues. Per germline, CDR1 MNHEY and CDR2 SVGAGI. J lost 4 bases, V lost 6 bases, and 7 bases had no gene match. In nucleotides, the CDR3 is TGTGCCAGCAGGGTCGAAGCGGGGGGGCCAGATACGCAGTATTTT. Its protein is CASRVEAGGPDTQYF.

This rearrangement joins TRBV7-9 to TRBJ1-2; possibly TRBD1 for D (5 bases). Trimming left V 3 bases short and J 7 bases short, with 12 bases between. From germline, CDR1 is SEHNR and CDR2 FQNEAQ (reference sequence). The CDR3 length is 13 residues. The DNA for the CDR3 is TGTGCCAGCAGCTTTCTCGGGGGATCTGGCTACACCTTC. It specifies CASSFLGGSGYTF.

DNA of the CDR3: TGTGCCAGCAGCTTACAGCCGGGGGGTCAAGAGACCCAGTACTTC. Protein product: CASSLQPGGQETQYF. The V call is TRBV7-2, the J call TRBJ2-5; 7 bases align to TRBD2. This CDR3 has 15 residues. The germline CDR1 and CDR2 sequences are SGHTA and FQGNSA. With 2 bases clipped from V and 2 bases from J, the junction kept 5 bases outside the gene matches.

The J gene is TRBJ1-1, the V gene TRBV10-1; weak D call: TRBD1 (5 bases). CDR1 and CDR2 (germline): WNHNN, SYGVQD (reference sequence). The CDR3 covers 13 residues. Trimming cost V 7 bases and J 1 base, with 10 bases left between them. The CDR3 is CASKKQENTEAFF. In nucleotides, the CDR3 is TGCGCCAGCAAGAAACAGGAGAACACTGAAGCTTTCTTT.

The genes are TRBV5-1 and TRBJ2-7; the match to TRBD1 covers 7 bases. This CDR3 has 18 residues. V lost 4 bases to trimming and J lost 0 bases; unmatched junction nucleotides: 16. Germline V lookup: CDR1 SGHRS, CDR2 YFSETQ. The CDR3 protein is CASSRMDRRLGSSYEQYF. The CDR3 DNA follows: TGCGCCAGCAGCAGGATGGACAGGCGTCTTGGGAGCTCCTACGAGCAGTACTTC.

The CDR3 is CASSLGTNRNEQFF. The CDR3 DNA sequence: TGTGCCAGCAGCTTGGGAACTAACAGGAATGAGCAGTTCTTC. The rearrangement uses TRBV5-8 and TRBJ2-1, with D perhaps TRBD1 (5 bases). Trimming pared 0 bases from V and 7 bases from J, leaving 11 bases between. This CDR3 has 14 residues. The germline V gene encodes CDR1 SGHTS and CDR2 YDEGEE.

This chain's CDR3 is CASSPGLAGVRTDTQYF. The CDR3 DNA follows: TGTGCCAGCAGCCCGGGACTAGCGGGGGTACGCACAGATACGCAGTATTTT. This chain joins TRBV14 and TRBJ2-3; 14 nucleotides match TRBD2. V gave up 4 bases and J gave up 1 base; unmatched junction bases: 4. Germline V gives CDR1 SGHDN, CDR2 FVKESK. The CDR3 extends over 17 amino acids.

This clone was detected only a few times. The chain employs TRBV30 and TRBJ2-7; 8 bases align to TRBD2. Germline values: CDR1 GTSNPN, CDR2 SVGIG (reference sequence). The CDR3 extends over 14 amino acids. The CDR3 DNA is TGTGCTTCGAACCGCGGGGGGTCGACCTACGAGCAGTACTTC. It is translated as CASNRGGSTYEQYF.

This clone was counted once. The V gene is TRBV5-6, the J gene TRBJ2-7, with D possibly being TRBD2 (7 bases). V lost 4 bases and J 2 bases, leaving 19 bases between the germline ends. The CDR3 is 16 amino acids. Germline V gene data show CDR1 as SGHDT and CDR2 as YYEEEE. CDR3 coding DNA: TGTGCCAGCAGCCCTCGGGGGGCAGGCCATACCTACGAGCAGTACTTC. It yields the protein CASSPRGAGHTYEQYF.

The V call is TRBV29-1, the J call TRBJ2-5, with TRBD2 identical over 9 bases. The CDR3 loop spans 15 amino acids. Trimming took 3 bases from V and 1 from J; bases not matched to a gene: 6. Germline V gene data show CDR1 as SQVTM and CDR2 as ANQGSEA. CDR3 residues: CSVDLLAGTQETQYF. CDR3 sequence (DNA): TGCAGCGTTGACCTCCTAGCGGGGACCCAAGAGACCCAGTACTTC.

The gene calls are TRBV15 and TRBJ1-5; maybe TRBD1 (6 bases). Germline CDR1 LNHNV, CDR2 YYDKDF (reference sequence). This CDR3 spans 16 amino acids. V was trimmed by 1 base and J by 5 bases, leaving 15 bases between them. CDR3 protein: CATSRVRGAHHQPQHF. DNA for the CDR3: TGTGCCACCAGCAGAGTTCGGGGGGCACATCATCAGCCCCAGCATTTT.

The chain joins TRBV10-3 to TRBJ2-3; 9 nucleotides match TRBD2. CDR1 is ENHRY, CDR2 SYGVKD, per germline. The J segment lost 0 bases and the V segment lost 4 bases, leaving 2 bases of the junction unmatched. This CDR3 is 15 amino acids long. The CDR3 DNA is TGTGCCATCAGTGGGACTAGCGTAAGCACAGATACGCAGTATTTT. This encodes CAISGTSVSTDTQYF.

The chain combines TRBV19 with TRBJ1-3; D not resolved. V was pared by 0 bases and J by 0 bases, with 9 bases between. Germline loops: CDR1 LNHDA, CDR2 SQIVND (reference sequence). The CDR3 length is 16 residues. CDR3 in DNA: TGTGCCAGTAGTATAGATGCGGATAGCTCTGGAAACACCATATATTTT. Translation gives CASSIDADSSGNTIYF. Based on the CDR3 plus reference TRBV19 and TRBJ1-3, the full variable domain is DGGITQSPKYLFRKEGQNVTLSCEQNLNHDAMYWYRQDPGQGLRLIYYSQIVNDFQKGDIAEGYSVSREKKESFPLTVTSAQKNPTAFYLCASSIDADSSGNTIYFGEGSWLTVV.

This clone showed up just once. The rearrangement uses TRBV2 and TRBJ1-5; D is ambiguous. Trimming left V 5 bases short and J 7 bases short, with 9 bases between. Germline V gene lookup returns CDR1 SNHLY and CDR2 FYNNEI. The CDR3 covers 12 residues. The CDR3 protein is CASSRFQQPQHF. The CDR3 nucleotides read TGTGCCAGCAGTCGATTTCAGCAGCCCCAGCATTTT.

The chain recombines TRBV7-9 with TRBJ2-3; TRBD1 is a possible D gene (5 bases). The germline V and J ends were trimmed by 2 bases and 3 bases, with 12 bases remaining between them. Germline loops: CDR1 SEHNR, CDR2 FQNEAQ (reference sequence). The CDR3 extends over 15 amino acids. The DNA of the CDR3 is TGTGCCAGCAGCTTACGAGGTAGGGGTACAGATACGCAGTATTTT. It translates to CASSLRGRGTDTQYF.

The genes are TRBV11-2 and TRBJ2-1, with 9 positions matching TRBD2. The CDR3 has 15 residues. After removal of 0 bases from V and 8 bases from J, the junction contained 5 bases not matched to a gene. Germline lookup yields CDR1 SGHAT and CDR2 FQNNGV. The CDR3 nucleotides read TGTGCCAGCAGCTTAGAACCTAGCGGGGTTCATGAGCAGTTCTTC. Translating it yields CASSLEPSGVHEQFF.

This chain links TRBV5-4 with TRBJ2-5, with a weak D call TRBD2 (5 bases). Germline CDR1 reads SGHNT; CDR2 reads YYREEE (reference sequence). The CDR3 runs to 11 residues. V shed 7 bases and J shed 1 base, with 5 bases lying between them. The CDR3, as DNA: TGTGCCAGCGGGAGCCAAGAGACCCAGTACTTC. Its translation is CASGSQETQYF.

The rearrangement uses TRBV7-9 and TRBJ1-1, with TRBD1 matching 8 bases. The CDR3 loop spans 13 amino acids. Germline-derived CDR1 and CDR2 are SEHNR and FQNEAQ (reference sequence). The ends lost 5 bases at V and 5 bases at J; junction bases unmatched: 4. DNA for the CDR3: TGTGCCAGCAGCGCACAGGGGGGAACTGAAGCTTTCTTT. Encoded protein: CASSAQGGTEAFF. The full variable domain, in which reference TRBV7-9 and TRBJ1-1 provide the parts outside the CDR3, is DTGVSQNPRHKITKRGQNVTFRCDPISEHNRLYWYRQTLGQGPEFLTYFQNEAQLEKSRLLSDRFSAERPKGSFSTLEIQRTEQGDSAMYLCASSAQGGTEAFFGQGTRLTVV.

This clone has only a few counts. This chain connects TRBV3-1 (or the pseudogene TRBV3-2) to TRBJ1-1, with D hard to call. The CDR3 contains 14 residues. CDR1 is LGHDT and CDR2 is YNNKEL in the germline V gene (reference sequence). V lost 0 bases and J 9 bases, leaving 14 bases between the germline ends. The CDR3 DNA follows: TGTGCCAGCAGCCAAGACATGGCAATCGGGAAAGCTTTCTTT. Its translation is CASSQDMAIGKAFF.

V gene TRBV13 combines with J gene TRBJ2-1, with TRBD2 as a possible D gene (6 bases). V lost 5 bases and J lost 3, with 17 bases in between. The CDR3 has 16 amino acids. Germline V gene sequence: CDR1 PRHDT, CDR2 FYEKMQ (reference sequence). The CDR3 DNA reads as TGTGCCAGCAGCCGGCGCGGGGCGGAGCGCTACAATGAGCAGTTCTTC. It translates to CASSRRGAERYNEQFF.

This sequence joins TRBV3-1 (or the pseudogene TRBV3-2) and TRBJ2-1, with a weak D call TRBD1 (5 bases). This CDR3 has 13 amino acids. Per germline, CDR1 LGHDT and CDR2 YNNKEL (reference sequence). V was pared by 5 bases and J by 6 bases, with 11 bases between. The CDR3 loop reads CASSYLGANEQFF. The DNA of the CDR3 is TGTGCCAGCAGCTATCTAGGGGCCAATGAGCAGTTCTTC.